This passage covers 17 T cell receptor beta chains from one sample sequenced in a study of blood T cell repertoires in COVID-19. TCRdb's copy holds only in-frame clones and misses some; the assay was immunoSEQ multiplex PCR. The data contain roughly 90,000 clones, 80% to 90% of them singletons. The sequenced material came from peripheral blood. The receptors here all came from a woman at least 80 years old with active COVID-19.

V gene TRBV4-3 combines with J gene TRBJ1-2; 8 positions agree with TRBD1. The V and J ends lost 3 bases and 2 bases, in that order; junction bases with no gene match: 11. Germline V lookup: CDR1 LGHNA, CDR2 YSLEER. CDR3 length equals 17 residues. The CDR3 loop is CASSQVLQGDPNYGYTF. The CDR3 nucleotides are TGCGCCAGCAGCCAGGTTCTACAGGGGGACCCAAACTATGGCTACACCTTC.

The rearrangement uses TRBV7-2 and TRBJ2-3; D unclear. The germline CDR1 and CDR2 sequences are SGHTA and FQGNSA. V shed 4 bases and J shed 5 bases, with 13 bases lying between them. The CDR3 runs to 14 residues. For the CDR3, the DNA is TGTGCCAGCAGCTCCCCCCTTGTCCTAGATACGCAGTATTTT. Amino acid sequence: CASSSPLVLDTQYF.

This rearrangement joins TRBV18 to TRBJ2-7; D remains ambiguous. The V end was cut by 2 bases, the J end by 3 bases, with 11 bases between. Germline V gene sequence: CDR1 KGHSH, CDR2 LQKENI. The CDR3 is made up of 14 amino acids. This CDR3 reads CASSPFGEVYEQYF. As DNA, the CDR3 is TGTGCCAGCTCACCATTCGGTGAGGTCTACGAGCAGTACTTC.

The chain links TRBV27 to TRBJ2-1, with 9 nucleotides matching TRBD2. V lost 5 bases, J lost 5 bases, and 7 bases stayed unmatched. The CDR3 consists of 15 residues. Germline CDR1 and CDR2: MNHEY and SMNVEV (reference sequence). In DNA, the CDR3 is TGTGCCAGCAGTACGGGACTAGCCCCCCACAATGAGCAGTTCTTC. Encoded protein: CASSTGLAPHNEQFF.

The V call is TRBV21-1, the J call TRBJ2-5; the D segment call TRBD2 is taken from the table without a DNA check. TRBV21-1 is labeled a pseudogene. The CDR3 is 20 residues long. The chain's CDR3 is CASSAPLGSGKPAPQETQYF. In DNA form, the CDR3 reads TGTGCCAGCAGCGCCCCGCTGGGTAGCGGGAAACCCGCCCCCCAAGAGACCCAGTACTTC.

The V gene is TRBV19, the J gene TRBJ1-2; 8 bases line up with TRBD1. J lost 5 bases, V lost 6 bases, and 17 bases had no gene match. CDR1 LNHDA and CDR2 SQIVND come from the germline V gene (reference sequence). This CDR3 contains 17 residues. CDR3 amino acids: CASRAGQVLTVGYGYTF. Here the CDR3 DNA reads TGTGCCAGTAGAGCGGGACAGGTACTCACCGTTGGTTATGGCTACACCTTC.

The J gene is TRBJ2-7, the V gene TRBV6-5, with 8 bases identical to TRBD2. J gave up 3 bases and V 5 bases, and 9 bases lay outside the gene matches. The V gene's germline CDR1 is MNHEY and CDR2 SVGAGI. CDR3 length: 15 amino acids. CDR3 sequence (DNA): TGTGCCAGCAGTCCACAAGCGGGAGTTCACTACGAGCAGTACTTC. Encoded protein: CASSPQAGVHYEQYF.

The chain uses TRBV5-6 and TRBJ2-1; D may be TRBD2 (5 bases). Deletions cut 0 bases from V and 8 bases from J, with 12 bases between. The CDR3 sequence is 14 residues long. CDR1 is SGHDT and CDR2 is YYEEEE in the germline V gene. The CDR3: CASSLVLAKYEQFF. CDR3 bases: TGTGCCAGCAGCTTGGTGCTAGCCAAGTATGAGCAGTTCTTC.

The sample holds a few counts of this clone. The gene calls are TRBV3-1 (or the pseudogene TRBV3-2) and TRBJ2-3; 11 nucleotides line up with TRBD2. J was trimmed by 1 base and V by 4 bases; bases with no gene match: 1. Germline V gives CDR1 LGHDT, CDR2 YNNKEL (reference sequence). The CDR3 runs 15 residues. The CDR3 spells CASSPLAGGTDTQYF. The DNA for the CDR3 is TGTGCCAGCAGCCCACTAGCGGGAGGCACAGATACGCAGTATTTT.

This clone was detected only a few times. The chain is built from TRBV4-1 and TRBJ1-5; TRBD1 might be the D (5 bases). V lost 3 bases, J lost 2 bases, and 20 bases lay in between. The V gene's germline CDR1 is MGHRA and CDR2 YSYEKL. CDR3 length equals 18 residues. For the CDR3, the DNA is TGCGCCAGCAGCCACCTGGACATGGGGTTTGGTGGCAATCAGCCCCAGCATTTT. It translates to CASSHLDMGFGGNQPQHF.

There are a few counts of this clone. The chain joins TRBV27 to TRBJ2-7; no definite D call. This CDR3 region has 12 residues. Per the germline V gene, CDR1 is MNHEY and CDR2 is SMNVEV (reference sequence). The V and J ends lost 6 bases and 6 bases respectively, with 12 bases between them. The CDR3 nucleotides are TGTGCCAGCAGGGATACCTGGGCCGAGCAGTACTTC. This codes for CASRDTWAEQYF.

The chain's CDR3 is CAWSGSGYEQYF. CDR3 DNA: TGTGCCTGGAGTGGATCGGGCTACGAGCAGTACTTC. The chain carries TRBV30 and TRBJ2-7; D remains ambiguous. The CDR3 extends over 12 amino acids. The V and J ends lost 1 base and 3 bases respectively, with 7 bases between them. Looked up from germline, CDR1 is GTSNPN and CDR2 is SVGIG (reference sequence).

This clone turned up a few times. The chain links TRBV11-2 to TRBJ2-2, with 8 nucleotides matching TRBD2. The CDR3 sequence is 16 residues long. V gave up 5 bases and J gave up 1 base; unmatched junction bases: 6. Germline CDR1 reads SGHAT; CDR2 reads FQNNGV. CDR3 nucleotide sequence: TGTGCCAGCAGCAATTTAGCGGGATGGAACACCGGGGAGCTGTTTTTT. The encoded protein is CASSNLAGWNTGELFF.

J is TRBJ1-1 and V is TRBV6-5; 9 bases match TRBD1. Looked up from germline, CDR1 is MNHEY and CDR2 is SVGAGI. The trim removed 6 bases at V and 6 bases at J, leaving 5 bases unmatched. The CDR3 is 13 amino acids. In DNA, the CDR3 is TGTGCCAGCAGAGTACAGGGGGCCCCTGAAGCTTTCTTT. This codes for CASRVQGAPEAFF.

The DNA for the CDR3 is TGTGCCAGCAGCTCCAGAAAAGATAGCGGGAGACGGCAAGAGACCCAGTACTTC. It encodes CASSSRKDSGRRQETQYF. The chain employs TRBV11-2 and TRBJ2-5, with TRBD2 matching over 9 bases. In germline, CDR1 is SGHAT, CDR2 FQNNGV. CDR3 length: 18 residues. V gave up 4 bases and J gave up 2 bases; unmatched junction bases: 14.

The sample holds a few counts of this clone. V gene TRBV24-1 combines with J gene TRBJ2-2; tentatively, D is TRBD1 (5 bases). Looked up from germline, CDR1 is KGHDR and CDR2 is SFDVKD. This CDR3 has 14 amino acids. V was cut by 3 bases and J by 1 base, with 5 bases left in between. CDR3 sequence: CATSDTGNTGELFF. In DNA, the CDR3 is TGTGCCACCAGTGATACAGGGAACACCGGGGAGCTGTTTTTT.

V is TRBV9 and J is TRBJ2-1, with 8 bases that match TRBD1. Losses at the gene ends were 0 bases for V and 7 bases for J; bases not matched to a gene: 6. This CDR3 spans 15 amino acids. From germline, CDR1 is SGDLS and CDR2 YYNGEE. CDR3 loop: CASSVARTGNNEQFF. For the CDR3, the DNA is TGTGCCAGCAGCGTAGCGAGGACAGGGAATAATGAGCAGTTCTTC. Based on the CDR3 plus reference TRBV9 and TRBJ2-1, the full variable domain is DSGVTQTPKHLITATGQRVTLRCSPRSGDLSVYWYQQSLDQGLQFLIQYYNGEERAKGNILERFSAQQFPDLHSELNLSSLELGDSALYFCASSVARTGNNEQFFGPGTRLTVL.